Described below is a single T cell receptor (beta chain) sequence and its context. What it binds is unknown. This CDR3 is 17 amino acids long. Germline V gene data show CDR1 as SGHAT and CDR2 as FQNNGV. The ends lost 3 bases at V and 6 bases at J; junction bases unmatched: 14. The data stem from a study of cytomegalovirus exposure and HLA in healthy donors. Study-wide points: In vitro confirmation showed a few CMV-associated chains to be CMV antigen specific. Despite most TCR sequences being rare, some public TCRs occurred in many donors. The authors enumerated some 160 TCR beta chains as linked to cytomegalovirus.

Assay: immunoSEQ multiplex PCR; the TCRdb copy retains only in-frame clones and omits some. This table holds about 160,000 clones, 88% found once. The rearrangement uses TRBV11-2 and TRBJ2-3; 8 bases map to TRBD1. The receptor was isolated from a man between 18 and 35 years old in good health and CMV-seronegative. Sample: PBMCs. CDR3 bases: TGTGCCAGCAGCTTTCTCGGACAGGGTCGACAGAAGGATACGCAGTATTTT. Its translation is CASSFLGQGRQKDTQYF.